This T cell receptor beta chain derives from a study of T cells after yellow fever vaccination. Study information: SMART-Seq v4 Ultra Low Input prepared the low-cell-number fractions.

General study points: At around 95% for CD4 and about 88% for CD8, most primary-vaccination clones showed up again after the booster.

Germline V gene sequence: CDR1 SGHRS, CDR2 YFSETQ. This CDR3 has 17 residues. The V and J ends lost 4 bases and 1 base, in that order; junction bases with no gene match: 10. This clonotype was recorded at least ten times. No antigen is known for it. Conversion of TCR transcripts into cDNA relied on 5'RACE template switching, which added a universal primer site and UMIs. TCRdb redid the calling of the 5' RACE reads with MiXCR, one entry per CDR3 protein. This repertoire shows more than 55,000 distinct CDR3 sequences, 6% to 7.5% found once; its top ten account for 30% to 45%. The sequence was obtained from a man aged 30-40 years who received the YFV17D yellow fever vaccine. V usage is TRBV5-1 and J usage is TRBJ2-7, with 11 bases aligning to TRBD2. The sample was CD8+ T cells sorted from PBMCs, taken 15 days after the yellow fever booster vaccination. CDR3 DNA sequence: TGCGCCAGCAGCCCATCGGGTCTAGCGGGAGGATCCTACGAGCAGTACTTC. It yields the protein CASSPSGLAGGSYEQYF.